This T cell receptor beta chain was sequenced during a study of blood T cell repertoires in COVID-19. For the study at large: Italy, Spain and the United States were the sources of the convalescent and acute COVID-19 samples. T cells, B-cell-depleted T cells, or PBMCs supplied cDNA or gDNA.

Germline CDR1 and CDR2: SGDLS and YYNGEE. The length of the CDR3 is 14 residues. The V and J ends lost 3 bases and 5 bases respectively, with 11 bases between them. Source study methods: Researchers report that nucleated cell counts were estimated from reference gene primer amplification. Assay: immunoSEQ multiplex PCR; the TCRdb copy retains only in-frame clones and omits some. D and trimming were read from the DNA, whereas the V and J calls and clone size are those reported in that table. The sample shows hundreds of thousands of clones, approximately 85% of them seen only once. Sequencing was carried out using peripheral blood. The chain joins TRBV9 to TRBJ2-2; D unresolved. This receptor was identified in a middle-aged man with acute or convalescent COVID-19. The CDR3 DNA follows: TGTGCCAGCAGCGGATCAGGAACGACCGGGGAGCTGTTTTTT. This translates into CASSGSGTTGELFF.